One and the same sample provided the 7 T cell receptor beta chains below, sequenced in a study of multiple sclerosis patients with progressive multifocal leukoencephalopathy. As for time point: before natalizumab initiation. Only in-frame clones appear in the TCRdb table, and some are missing; sequencing was by immunoSEQ multiplex PCR. The table records roughly 28,000 clones, around nine tenths of them present only once. The sample was PBMCs. All receptors derive from a human donor with multiple sclerosis.

The chain links TRBV4-1 to TRBJ1-2, with TRBD1 as a possible D gene (5 bases). V shed 4 bases and J shed 4 bases, with 16 bases lying between them. This CDR3 region has 15 residues. Germline lookup yields CDR1 MGHRA and CDR2 YSYEKL. The DNA of the CDR3 is TGCGCCAGCAGCCTTCCGGGACGAACTGTCTATGGCTACACCTTC. It yields the protein CASSLPGRTVYGYTF.

J is TRBJ2-7 and V is TRBV6-1; possibly TRBD2 for D (5 bases). The germline gives CDR1 MNHNS, CDR2 SASEGT. Deletions cut 3 bases from V and 7 bases from J, with 16 bases between. The CDR3 has 14 residues. The CDR3 nucleotides are TGTGCCAGCAGTGAGTCTGCGAGGGCTTCTGAGCAGTACTTC. Amino acids: CASSESARASEQYF.

The gene calls are TRBV7-8 and TRBJ1-1; no definite D call. Germline V CDR1 and CDR2: SGHVS, FQNEAQ. CDR3 size: 15 residues. With 4 bases removed from V and 7 bases from J, the gap between germline ends came to 19 bases. The CDR3 sequence: CASSSYETQTYEAFF. The DNA of the CDR3 is TGTGCCAGCAGCTCATACGAGACACAGACTTATGAAGCTTTCTTT.

The V call is TRBV6-1, the J call TRBJ1-6, with 9 bases lining up with TRBD1. Germline values: CDR1 MNHNS, CDR2 SASEGT. This CDR3 spans 14 amino acids. With V trimmed by 5 bases and J by 13 bases, 9 bases remained unmatched. In nucleotides, the CDR3 is TGTGCCAGCAGTCAGGGACAGGGCGGACTTCCCCTCCACTTT. Residues: CASSQGQGGLPLHF.

The chain carries TRBV5-4 and TRBJ2-7; perhaps TRBD2 as D (6 bases). The CDR3 is made up of 15 amino acids. V was pared by 0 bases and J by 5 bases, with 15 bases between. The V gene's germline CDR1 is SGHNT and CDR2 YYREEE (reference sequence). DNA for the CDR3: TGTGCCAGCAGCTTGGCAGGTCAAGCGGGCGACGAGCAGTACTTC. Translated: CASSLAGQAGDEQYF.

The V gene is TRBV5-6, the J gene TRBJ2-2; no definite D call. The CDR3 sequence is 16 residues long. Trimming removed 4 bases from V and 1 base from J, with 14 bases in between. The V gene's germline CDR1 is SGHDT and CDR2 YYEEEE. CDR3 bases: TGTGCCAGCAGCCCCGACCCTCTAAGGAACACCGGGGAGCTGTTTTTT. It is translated as CASSPDPLRNTGELFF.

V gene TRBV4-1 combines with J gene TRBJ1-5, with 10 bases matching TRBD1. J gave up 7 bases and V 0 bases, and 6 bases lay outside the gene matches. Germline V CDR1 and CDR2: MGHRA, YSYEKL. The CDR3 has 16 residues. The CDR3 loop is CASSQDVGQGGQPQHF. CDR3 coding DNA: TGCGCCAGCAGCCAAGATGTAGGACAGGGGGGACAGCCCCAGCATTTT.